The rows below give T cell receptor beta chains drawn from one sample of a study of shared clonotypes between healthy human individuals. The protocol was immunoSEQ multiplex PCR, while the TCRdb copy is restricted to in-frame clones and leaves out a portion. The sample includes over 750,000 clones, 95% to 97% of them seen just once. The sequencing sample was made of naive CD8+ T cells sorted from blood. The receptor source for this set is a man aged 30-40 years in good health. CDR3s include the opening cysteine and the closing phenylalanine or tryptophan. D genes are given only for firm matches. Only some rows state a clone size, as once, few, many or a class for expanded clones.

j_gene | d_gene | abundance | v_gene | CDR3nt | CDR3aa
TRBJ1-5 | . | . | TRBV28 | TGTGCCAGCAGTTCGCACAGGGCCGAGAGCTTCAATCAGCCCCAGCATTTT | CASSSHRAESFNQPQHF
TRBJ2-7 | . | . | TRBV20-1 | TGCAGTGCTAGGGATTACTACGAGCAGTACTTC | CSARDYYEQYF
TRBJ2-1 | . | . | TRBV25-1 | TGTGCCAGCAGTGAAGGTATGGGCCCCTACAATGAGCAGTTCTTC | CASSEGMGPYNEQFF
TRBJ2-2 | TRBD2 | . | TRBV27 | TGTGCCAGCAGTATGCCTCTAGGGCTAGCGGGACCCGGGGAGCTGTTTTTT | CASSMPLGLAGPGELFF
TRBJ2-2 | . | few | TRBV5-6 | TGTGCCAGCAGCTGGAGCGGGGAGCTGTTTTTT | CASSWSGELFF
TRBJ2-1 | TRBD2 | few | TRBV5-1 | TGCGCCAGCAGCCCTCTAGCGGGAGATTATGAGCAGTTCTTC | CASSPLAGDYEQFF
TRBJ2-1 | TRBD2 | . | TRBV19 | TGTGCCAGTAGTATTAGACTAGCGGACCCTAGCTCCTACAATGAGCAGTTCTTC | CASSIRLADPSSYNEQFF
TRBJ2-1 | TRBD2 | . | TRBV11-2 | TGTGCCAGCAGCTTATGGGGGGAGGGGTACAATGAGCAGTTCTTC | CASSLWGEGYNEQFF
TRBJ1-1 | . | . | TRBV11-2 | TGTGCCAGCAGCTTATCTGGATACACTGAAGCTTTCTTT | CASSLSGYTEAFF
TRBJ2-2 | . | . | TRBV9 | TGTGCCAGCAGCCGAGGGGGCACCGGGGAGCTGTTTTTT | CASSRGGTGELFF
TRBJ1-1 | . | . | TRBV9 | TGTGCCAGCAGCGAGGGGGTCGGCACTGAAGCTTTCTTT | CASSEGVGTEAFF
TRBJ2-3 | . | . | TRBV10-1 | TGCGCCAGCAGTGAGATCCGGGACGTTAGCACAGATACGCAGTATTTT | CASSEIRDVSTDTQYF
TRBJ1-2 | TRBD1 | . | TRBV10-3 | TGTGCCTCGAAACAGGGGAACTATGGCTACACCTTC | CASKQGNYGYTF
TRBJ1-1 | TRBD1 | . | TRBV7-8 | TGTGCCAGCAGCGGCCTCGGGACAGGTTTGAACACTGAAGCTTTCTTT | CASSGLGTGLNTEAFF
TRBJ1-1 | . | . | TRBV4-1 | TGCGCCAGCAGCGCGACCACTGAAGCTTTCTTT | CASSATTEAFF
TRBJ1-5 | . | once | TRBV15 | TGTGCCACCAGCCAGGAGACTCAGCCCCAGCATTTT | CATSQETQPQHF
TRBJ2-7 | . | . | TRBV4-2 | TGTGCCAGCAGCCATGGGGATCTCTACGAGCAGTACTTC | CASSHGDLYEQYF
TRBJ2-3 | . | . | TRBV7-9 | TGTGCCAGCAGGGGAATTACAGATACGCAGTATTTT | CASRGITDTQYF
TRBJ1-1 | . | . | TRBV15 | TGTGCCACCAGCTCCGGAACCATACAATTGAACACTGAAGCTTTCTTT | CATSSGTIQLNTEAFF
TRBJ2-3 | TRBD1 | . | TRBV4-1 | TGCGCCAGCAGCTTCCCGGACAGGGGGCTGGACGATACGCAGTATTTT | CASSFPDRGLDDTQYF
TRBJ2-5 | . | . | TRBV29-1 | TGCAGCGTTGAATCGGCGAGCTTCGAGAGGGAGACCCAGTACTTC | CSVESASFERETQYF
TRBJ1-5 | . | . | TRBV9 | TGTGCCAGCAGCGTAAGGGCTGACTCAAAGTTGAATCAGCCCCAGCATTTT | CASSVRADSKLNQPQHF
TRBJ1-2 | TRBD1 | . | TRBV7-9 | TGTGCCAGCAGCTTAGGGGACAGGGGCGGAGGCTACACCTTC | CASSLGDRGGGYTF
TRBJ2-7 | . | . | TRBV11-2 | TGTGCCAGCAGCCCCCACCGGACATACTCCTGGGAGCAGTACTTC | CASSPHRTYSWEQYF
TRBJ2-3 | TRBD2 | . | TRBV6-5 | TGTGCCAGCACAGCAGCGGGAGGCACAGATACGCAGTATTTT | CASTAAGGTDTQYF
TRBJ1-4 | . | . | TRBV29-1 | TGCAGCGCATACACGGACCTCGAAGGAAAACTGTTTTTT | CSAYTDLEGKLFF
TRBJ1-2 | . | . | TRBV18 | TGTGCCAGCTCACAGCGGACCGCCGATCTAGCTAACTATGGCTACACCTTC | CASSQRTADLANYGYTF
TRBJ2-1 | . | . | TRBV4-1 | TGCGCCAGCAGCCAGTCTGGACTACCTTGGCATGAGCAGTTCTTC | CASSQSGLPWHEQFF
TRBJ2-1 | . | . | TRBV7-9 | TGTGCCAGCAGCTCCACTAGGTCCAATGAGCAGTTCTTC | CASSSTRSNEQFF
TRBJ1-1 | TRBD1 | once | TRBV29-1 | TGCAGCGTTGTAAGCAGGGGGATCACTGAAGCTTTCTTT | CSVVSRGITEAFF
TRBJ2-7 | . | . | TRBV5-4 | TGTGCCAGCAGCGATTGGACGGACGTGGGGGAGCAGTACTTC | CASSDWTDVGEQYF
TRBJ2-3 | . | . | TRBV27 | TGTGCCAGCAGTTACGTTAGCACAGATACGCAGTATTTT | CASSYVSTDTQYF
TRBJ2-2 | TRBD2 | . | TRBV27 | TGTGCCGGCAGAGATGGCGGGAGCCCGAACACCGGGGAGCTGTTTTTT | CAGRDGGSPNTGELFF
TRBJ2-3 | . | . | TRBV4-1 | TGCGCCAGCAGCCAATTTGGCAGGACAACAGATACGCAGTATTTT | CASSQFGRTTDTQYF
TRBJ2-7 | TRBD2 | . | TRBV9 | TGTGCCAGCAGCCCCATGGGAGCGGGAGCGGGCGAGCAGTACTTC | CASSPMGAGAGEQYF
TRBJ1-2 | TRBD1 | . | TRBV29-1 | TGCAGCGTTGAGAGGGTGACAGGGGGCCCGGACTATGGCTACACCTTC | CSVERVTGGPDYGYTF
TRBJ2-7 | . | . | TRBV7-9 | TGTGCCAGCAGCTTCGGCACTCTATACGAGCAGTACTTC | CASSFGTLYEQYF
TRBJ1-2 | . | . | TRBV5-1 | TGCGCCAGCAGCTTGGCGCCGGGGGACTATGGCTACACCTTC | CASSLAPGDYGYTF
TRBJ1-5 | . | . | TRBV14 | TGTGCCAGCAGCCCTCTAGAGAGGGGAGGTTTTCAGCCCCAGCATTTT | CASSPLERGGFQPQHF
TRBJ1-2 | . | . | TRBV6-5 | TGTGCCAGCAGCGGCGAGGGAAATGACTATGGCTACACCTTC | CASSGEGNDYGYTF
TRBJ2-2 | TRBD2 | . | TRBV19 | TGTGCCAGTAGTCCCCTAGCGGGAGGGAACACCGGGGAGCTGTTTTTT | CASSPLAGGNTGELFF
TRBJ2-7 | TRBD2 | . | TRBV5-1 | TGCGCCAGCAGCACGCTCGGGGGGAGCTCCTACGAGCAGTACTTC | CASSTLGGSSYEQYF
TRBJ2-1 | TRBD1 | . | TRBV4-3 | TGCGCCAGCAGCCAATCCGGGACAGGGGGCTTTGGAGGGCAGCAGTTCTTC | CASSQSGTGGFGGQQFF
TRBJ2-1 | TRBD1 | . | TRBV2 | TGTGCCAGCAGTGAGGTGGGACAGGGAAGGGATGAGCAGTTCTTC | CASSEVGQGRDEQFF
TRBJ2-2 | TRBD2 | . | TRBV30 | TGTGCCTGGGGACTAGCGGGACTCTCCGGGGAGCTGTTTTTT | CAWGLAGLSGELFF
TRBJ2-5 | . | once | TRBV29-1 | TGCAGCGTTGAGGGGGACAACGAAGAGACCCAGTACTTC | CSVEGDNEETQYF
TRBJ2-3 | TRBD2 | . | TRBV19 | TGTGCCAGTAGTATAGTCCCTAGCGGGTCGGCAGATACGCAGTATTTT | CASSIVPSGSADTQYF
TRBJ2-3 | . | . | TRBV6-1 | TGTGCCAGCGGAAAGGATCGGGCAGATACGCAGTATTTT | CASGKDRADTQYF
TRBJ1-3 | . | . | TRBV5-4 | TGTGCCAGCAGGTCGGGTTTAGCGACTGGAAACACCATATATTTT | CASRSGLATGNTIYF
TRBJ2-1 | . | . | TRBV9 | TGTGCCAGCAGCGTATACCAGGCACTGTCGAATTACAATGAGCAGTTCTTC | CASSVYQALSNYNEQFF
TRBJ1-5 | . | . | TRBV6-6 | TGTGCCAGCAGAAGTACGGGACTGCAGGATCAGCCCCAGCATTTT | CASRSTGLQDQPQHF
TRBJ2-7 | . | . | TRBV10-2 | TGCGCCAGCAGTGTTAACAGGGACTACGAGCAGTACTTC | CASSVNRDYEQYF
TRBJ2-1 | . | . | TRBV5-4 | TGTGCCAGCAGCTGGACTACAGAGAAGTACAATGAGCAGTTCTTC | CASSWTTEKYNEQFF
TRBJ2-7 | . | . | TRBV7-2 | TGTGCCAGCAGCTTAGAGGTGGGCGGCAGTCAAACCTACGAGCAGTACTTC | CASSLEVGGSQTYEQYF
TRBJ2-7 | TRBD1 | . | TRBV7-9 | TGTGCCAGCAGCTTAGTTGACAGGGGATTGGACGAGCAGTACTTC | CASSLVDRGLDEQYF